This T cell receptor beta chain came from a study of blood T cell repertoires in COVID-19. Germline CDR1 reads SGHNT; CDR2 reads YYREEE (reference sequence). The CDR3 is made up of 17 amino acids. J gave up 6 bases and V 4 bases, and 15 bases lay outside the gene matches. Libraries were prepared by immunoSEQ multiplex PCR; TCRdb keeps only in-frame clonotypes and omits some of them. Of about 270,000 clones listed, approximately 85% are singletons. The receptor was isolated from a woman aged 25 to 39 who had recovered from COVID-19. The sample comprised PBMCs or T cells enriched from blood (not recorded which). The J gene is TRBJ2-5, the V gene TRBV5-4; 10 positions agree with TRBD1. This CDR3 reads CASSGRDRGNGGQTQYF. CDR3 coding DNA: TGTGCCAGCAGCGGGAGGGACAGGGGAAACGGAGGGCAGACCCAGTACTTC.